This is a list of T cell receptor beta chains from one sample in a study of T-cell reconstitution after alpha-beta-depleted transplantation in children. From the PCR reads, TCRdb called clonotypes with MiXCR, one entry per CDR3 protein. Among about 610,000 distinct CDR3 sequences listed, about 10% were seen once. This sample comprised PBMCs from the stem cell graft donor, obtained from the stem cell graft. These receptors all stem from a human donor who donated a stem cell graft to a child with acute myeloid leukemia. Both conserved end residues are part of each CDR3. The D gene is left open where the match is weak. The size field is filled for only some rows; it gives once, few, many or a size class.

v_gene: TRBV27
j_gene: TRBJ1-1
d_gene: TRBD1
abundance: -
CDR3aa: CASSYRDRINTEAFF
CDR3nt: TGTGCCAGCAGTTACCGGGACAGGATAAACACTGAAGCTTTCTTT

v_gene: TRBV9
j_gene: TRBJ2-3
d_gene: -
abundance: many
CDR3aa: CASSLAGVNTDTQYF
CDR3nt: TGTGCCAGCAGCCTAGCCGGGGTTAACACAGATACGCAGTATTTT

v_gene: TRBV7-2
j_gene: TRBJ2-1
d_gene: -
abundance: -
CDR3aa: CASSLIFQRTYNEQFF
CDR3nt: TGTGCCAGCAGCTTAATTTTCCAGCGGACCTACAATGAGCAGTTCTTC

v_gene: TRBV5-1
j_gene: TRBJ2-5
d_gene: TRBD2
abundance: few
CDR3aa: CASKVGGRVEETQYF
CDR3nt: TGCGCCAGCAAGGTCGGCGGGAGAGTAGAAGAGACCCAGTACTTC

v_gene: TRBV29-1
j_gene: TRBJ1-3
d_gene: -
abundance: many
CDR3aa: CSVLHISGNTIYF
CDR3nt: TGCAGCGTTCTACACATCTCTGGAAACACCATATATTTT

v_gene: TRBV29-1
j_gene: TRBJ1-1
d_gene: TRBD1
abundance: many
CDR3aa: CSVARGRDTEAFF
CDR3nt: TGCAGCGTTGCTAGGGGGCGCGACACTGAAGCTTTCTTT

v_gene: TRBV4-2
j_gene: TRBJ2-2
d_gene: TRBD2
abundance: many
CDR3aa: CASSQDEASGSLNTGELFF
CDR3nt: TGTGCCAGCAGCCAAGATGAGGCTAGCGGGAGTCTTAACACCGGGGAGCTGTTTTTT

v_gene: TRBV2
j_gene: TRBJ2-4
d_gene: TRBD2
abundance: few
CDR3aa: CATRPGLGGIQYF
CDR3nt: TGTGCCACCCGACCGGGACTAGGTGGCATTCAGTACTTC

v_gene: TRBV7-2
j_gene: TRBJ2-1
d_gene: TRBD1
abundance: -
CDR3aa: CASSPRGGQGRDEQFF
CDR3nt: TGTGCCAGCAGCCCAAGGGGGGGACAGGGGCGCGATGAGCAGTTCTTC

v_gene: TRBV7-2
j_gene: TRBJ2-1
d_gene: -
abundance: -
CDR3aa: CASSPPYPASAYNEQFF
CDR3nt: TGTGCCAGCAGCCCACCATACCCTGCTAGCGCTTACAATGAGCAGTTCTTC

v_gene: TRBV20-1
j_gene: TRBJ2-7
d_gene: TRBD2
abundance: many
CDR3aa: CSAVSSGTSYEQYF
CDR3nt: TGCAGTGCTGTGTCTAGCGGGACGTCCTACGAGCAGTACTTC